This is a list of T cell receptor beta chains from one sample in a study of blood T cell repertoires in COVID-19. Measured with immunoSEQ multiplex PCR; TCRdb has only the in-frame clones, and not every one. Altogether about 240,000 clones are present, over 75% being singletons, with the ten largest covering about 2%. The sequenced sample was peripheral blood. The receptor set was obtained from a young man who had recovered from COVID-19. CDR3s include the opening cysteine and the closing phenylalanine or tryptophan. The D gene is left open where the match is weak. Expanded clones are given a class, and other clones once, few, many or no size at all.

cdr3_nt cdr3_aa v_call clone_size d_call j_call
TGTGCCAGCAGTCCATTACCGGGACAGGGGGCGAACACCGGGGAGCTGTTTTTT CASSPLPGQGANTGELFF TRBV28 . TRBD1 TRBJ2-2
TGTGCCAGCAGCCCCGACAGGGGCCTTTCACCCCAGCATTTT CASSPDRGLSPQHF TRBV7-2 . TRBD1 TRBJ1-5
TGTGCCAGCAGCCAAGGGCCCGGGGACTGGCGGGAGCAGTACTTC CASSQGPGDWREQYF TRBV4-2 few . TRBJ2-7
TGTGCCACCAAACCACAGGGGACTAGCACAGATACGCAGTATTTT CATKPQGTSTDTQYF TRBV19 . . TRBJ2-3
TGTGCCAGTAGTAAGGGGGGACAGATCCCCTACAATGAGCAGTTCTTC CASSKGGQIPYNEQFF TRBV19 . . TRBJ2-1
TGTGCCAGCAGCCTTGGGGGAGGAACTGAAGCTTTCTTT CASSLGGGTEAFF TRBV3-1/TRBV3-2 . . TRBJ1-1
TGTGCCAGCAGTGAGCGGTCAAACACTGAAGCTTTCTTT CASSERSNTEAFF TRBV6-4 few . TRBJ1-1
TGTGCCAGCAGCCGAAGACAGGGATCCCTAGCTAACTATGGCTACACCTTC CASSRRQGSLANYGYTF TRBV27 . TRBD1 TRBJ1-2
TGCGCCAGCGTCCTACCTCCTTCTAAGCAGTTCTTC CASVLPPSKQFF TRBV5-1 . . TRBJ2-1
TGCGCCAGCACGATAATTCCAACTAGCACAGATACGCAGTATTTT CASTIIPTSTDTQYF TRBV5-1 . . TRBJ2-3
TGTGCCAGTAGCACAGACCGACACCCCTACGAGCAGTACTTC CASSTDRHPYEQYF TRBV19 . . TRBJ2-7
TGCGCCAGCAGCTTCGGGGTAACTGAAAAACTGTTTTTT CASSFGVTEKLFF TRBV5-1 . . TRBJ1-4
TGTGCCAGCAGCTTATTGAGGGGGGGTGTGGATACGCAGTATTTT CASSLLRGGVDTQYF TRBV11-2 . . TRBJ2-3
TGTGCCAGCAGCCCAGTAGGGGGGGGAACAGATACGCAGTATTTT CASSPVGGGTDTQYF TRBV11-3 . . TRBJ2-3
TGTGCCATCAGGGGACAGGGCTCGCCTTATGAAGCTTTCTTT CAIRGQGSPYEAFF TRBV10-3 . TRBD1 TRBJ1-1
TGTGCCAGCAGCTTGGCTTCGGGTTTCTATGGCTACACCTTC CASSLASGFYGYTF TRBV5-6 . . TRBJ1-2
TGTGCCAGCAGCTTAGGAGGACTTCGGGAGCAGTTCTTC CASSLGGLREQFF TRBV7-2 . . TRBJ2-1
TGTGCCAGCCCCGATGGAAGCGGCGGGGGGGACACAGATACGCAGTATTTT CASPDGSGGGDTDTQYF TRBV2 . TRBD2 TRBJ2-3
TGTGCCAGTAGTAGCCGGGACAGGGGGTGGTACACTGAAGCTTTCTTT CASSSRDRGWYTEAFF TRBV19 few TRBD1 TRBJ1-1
TGCGCCAGCAGCCAATGGCGGGGGGAGACCCAGTACTTC CASSQWRGETQYF TRBV4-1 few TRBD2 TRBJ2-5
TGTGCCAGCAGCTTAGGCGCAGGGAACACTGAAGCTTTCTTT CASSLGAGNTEAFF TRBV7-9 . . TRBJ1-1
TGTGCCAGCAGTTTAGCGTTAGGCCGGGGGTACTTC CASSLALGRGYF TRBV12-3/TRBV12-4 once . TRBJ2-7
TGTGCCAGCAGTCCCTTCGGAGAGGATACGCAGTATTTT CASSPFGEDTQYF TRBV12-3/TRBV12-4 . . TRBJ2-3
TGTGCCAGCAGCGGACAGAGACAAGAGACCCAGTACTTC CASSGQRQETQYF TRBV2 . . TRBJ2-5
TGTGCCAGCAGCTTGGGCGTGAACTATGGCTACACCTTC CASSLGVNYGYTF TRBV7-9 few . TRBJ1-2
TGTGCCAGCAGCCAGACTAGCGGGGCGCAGTATTTT CASSQTSGAQYF TRBV6-5 . TRBD2 TRBJ2-3
TGTGCCAGCAGCCAAGAAATATCGAGGGCCCAAGAGACCCAGTACTTC CASSQEISRAQETQYF TRBV4-2 . . TRBJ2-5
TGTGCCAGCCTACTGACTAGCGGGGGCTCCGGGGAGCTGTTTTTT CASLLTSGGSGELFF TRBV6-5 . TRBD2 TRBJ2-2
TGTGCCAGCTCCAGACAAAGGGGGTCTAGCTCCTACAATGAGCAGTTCTTC CASSRQRGSSSYNEQFF TRBV9 . . TRBJ2-1
TGTGCCAGCAGCGTAGTGTCGGGGAACGGTTCACCCCTCCACTTT CASSVVSGNGSPLHF TRBV9 . . TRBJ1-6
TGTGCCAGTAGTGCGACAGAGTTCGTCGGGGAGCTGTTTTTT CASSATEFVGELFF TRBV19 . . TRBJ2-2
TGTGCCAGCAGCAGCCCGACTAGCGGGGGTAGAGAGACCCAGTACTTC CASSSPTSGGRETQYF TRBV7-9 . TRBD2 TRBJ2-5
TGTGCCAGCAGCAACCGAGGGACAGGGAACTATGGCTACACCTTC CASSNRGTGNYGYTF TRBV3-1/TRBV3-2 . TRBD1 TRBJ1-2
TGTGCTAGTGGATGGTCCGACAGGGGAAATGGCTACACCTTC CASGWSDRGNGYTF TRBV12-5 . TRBD1 TRBJ1-2
TGTGCCAGCGGCGTGACAGGGATGAACACTGAAGCTTTCTTT CASGVTGMNTEAFF TRBV6-5 . TRBD1 TRBJ1-1
TGTGCCAGCAGTCAGACAGGAGGTGGGAGCAATCAGCCCCAGCATTTT CASSQTGGGSNQPQHF TRBV28 . . TRBJ1-5
TGTGCCAGCAGCGCGCCGACACGCAGCACAGATACGCAGTATTTT CASSAPTRSTDTQYF TRBV11-2 once . TRBJ2-3
TGTGCCAGTAGTTCCGGGACAGGGACCTATCCTGTCCACTTT CASSSGTGTYPVHF TRBV19 . TRBD1 TRBJ1-6
TGCGCCAGCAGCTTAGGCCTAGCCCAAGAGACCCAGTACTTC CASSLGLAQETQYF TRBV5-1 . . TRBJ2-5
TGTGCCAGCAAAGTAATGGGAGGGAATTCACCCCTCCACTTT CASKVMGGNSPLHF TRBV27 . . TRBJ1-6
TGTGCCAGCAGTTCGGCAGGGGAGGGCTACACCTTC CASSSAGEGYTF TRBV6-5 . . TRBJ1-2
TGTGCCAGCAGCCGGGGGGGCACTGAAGCTTTCTTT CASSRGGTEAFF TRBV7-2 . . TRBJ1-1
TGTGCCAGCAGCTTGGGGACTAGCATGGCCAATGAGCAGTTCTTC CASSLGTSMANEQFF TRBV5-6 . TRBD2 TRBJ2-1
TGTGCCAGCAGCGTAGTAGGGGAAGAGACCCAGTACTTC CASSVVGEETQYF TRBV9 . . TRBJ2-5
TGTGCCAGCAGCTTGTGGCGGGGGGCCTTAGCCAAAAACATTCAGTACTTC CASSLWRGALAKNIQYF TRBV5-4 . TRBD2 TRBJ2-4
TGCAGCGTTGGGACAGGGGGCAATACCGGGGAGCTGTTTTTT CSVGTGGNTGELFF TRBV29-1 once TRBD1 TRBJ2-2
TGTGCCAGCAGTCTCCGGGACAGGGGTTACGAGCAGTACTTC CASSLRDRGYEQYF TRBV27 . TRBD1 TRBJ2-7
TGTGTAAGCGGTTCCGGGATCACTGAAGCTTTCTTT CVSGSGITEAFF TRBV11-1 . . TRBJ1-1
TGTGCCAGCACGGGGGGGGGCCCCGGCGGCTACACCTTC CASTGGGPGGYTF TRBV6-5 . . TRBJ1-2
TGTGCCAGCAGTGAATCGGTGTGGTGCCTCTGGTATGAGCAGTTCTTC CASSESVWCLWYEQFF TRBV25-1 . . TRBJ2-1
TGTGCCAGCAGTGAAGGCGTGGTCCAAGGAAACACCATATATTTT CASSEGVVQGNTIYF TRBV6-1 . . TRBJ1-3
TGTGCCAGCAGCCAACTGTCCGGGACTGAAGCTTTCTTT CASSQLSGTEAFF TRBV3-1/TRBV3-2 . . TRBJ1-1
TGTGCCAGCAGACAGGGTCGAGGCACTGAAGCTTTCTTT CASRQGRGTEAFF TRBV6-4 . . TRBJ1-1
TGTGCCAGCAGTTACTTCGGAGGGGACACTGAAGCTTTCTTT CASSYFGGDTEAFF TRBV6-6 . . TRBJ1-1